A single sample is the source of the 7 T cell receptor beta chains below, sequenced in a study of blood T cell repertoires in COVID-19. The repertoire was sequenced with immunoSEQ multiplex PCR; TCRdb's copy has only in-frame clones and lacks some. The sample shows under 60,000 clones, 90% to 95% of them seen only once. Material: peripheral blood. These receptors were collected from a man aged 45-65 years with acute or convalescent COVID-19.

V usage is TRBV29-1 and J usage is TRBJ1-4, with a tentative D call TRBD1 (5 bases). Germline loops: CDR1 SQVTM, CDR2 ANQGSEA. Trimming cost V 5 bases and J 6 bases, with 7 bases left between them. The CDR3 totals 11 residues. CDR3 DNA: TGCAGCGTTCGCAGGGATGAAAAACTGTTTTTT. Translated: CSVRRDEKLFF.

This chain joins TRBV7-9 and TRBJ1-4, with D possibly matching TRBD1 (6 bases). Trimming removed 5 bases at V and 3 bases at J, with 10 bases between. This CDR3 contains 14 residues. The germline V gene encodes CDR1 SEHNR and CDR2 FQNEAQ (reference sequence). The CDR3 sequence is CASSVQGPNEKLFF. CDR3 bases: TGTGCCAGCAGCGTACAGGGCCCTAATGAAAAACTGTTTTTT.

The chain joins TRBV6-2 or TRBV6-3 to TRBJ2-7, with 12 bases that match TRBD2. The CDR3 covers 19 residues. Per germline, CDR1 MNHEY and CDR2 SVGEGT. J was trimmed by 5 bases and V by 2 bases; bases with no gene match: 16. The CDR3 DNA reads as TGTGCCAGCAGTTACGAGAACGACGGGAGGACTAGCGGGATCCACGAGCAGTACTTC. Translating it yields CASSYENDGRTSGIHEQYF.

The V and J genes are TRBV5-6 and TRBJ1-5; no firm D call. Germline values: CDR1 SGHDT, CDR2 YYEEEE. There are 16 residues in the CDR3. V lost 0 bases to trimming and J lost 2 bases, with 12 bases between them. The CDR3 sequence is CASSLASGLGNQPQHF. DNA for the CDR3: TGTGCCAGCAGCTTGGCCTCGGGGTTGGGCAATCAGCCCCAGCATTTT.

This sequence joins TRBV5-1 and TRBJ1-5, with 8 bases that match TRBD1. V trimming: 1 base; J trimming: 4 bases; junction bases outside the gene matches: 1. The CDR3 is 14 amino acids. Germline values: CDR1 SGHRS, CDR2 YFSETQ. The CDR3 loop reads CASSLTGGNQPQHF. In nucleotides, the CDR3 is TGCGCCAGCAGCTTGACAGGGGGGAATCAGCCCCAGCATTTT.

The chain is built from TRBV5-1 and TRBJ1-2; the D gene is possibly TRBD1 (5 bases). This CDR3 has 15 residues. Germline lookup yields CDR1 SGHRS and CDR2 YFSETQ. The ends were cut back, 5 bases at V and 1 base at J, with 15 bases in the middle. CDR3 sequence reads: CASRQQVSFNYGYTF. CDR3 nucleotides: TGCGCCAGCAGGCAACAGGTGTCCTTTAACTATGGCTACACCTTC.

The chain uses TRBV15 and TRBJ2-7; 10 bases map to TRBD1. V lost 8 bases, J lost 5 bases, and 6 bases stayed unmatched. The length of the CDR3 is 13 residues. The V gene's germline CDR1 is LNHNV and CDR2 YYDKDF (reference sequence). The DNA for the CDR3 is TGTGCCACCGGTCGGACAGGGGGTCACGAGCAGTACTTC. Translating it yields CATGRTGGHEQYF.